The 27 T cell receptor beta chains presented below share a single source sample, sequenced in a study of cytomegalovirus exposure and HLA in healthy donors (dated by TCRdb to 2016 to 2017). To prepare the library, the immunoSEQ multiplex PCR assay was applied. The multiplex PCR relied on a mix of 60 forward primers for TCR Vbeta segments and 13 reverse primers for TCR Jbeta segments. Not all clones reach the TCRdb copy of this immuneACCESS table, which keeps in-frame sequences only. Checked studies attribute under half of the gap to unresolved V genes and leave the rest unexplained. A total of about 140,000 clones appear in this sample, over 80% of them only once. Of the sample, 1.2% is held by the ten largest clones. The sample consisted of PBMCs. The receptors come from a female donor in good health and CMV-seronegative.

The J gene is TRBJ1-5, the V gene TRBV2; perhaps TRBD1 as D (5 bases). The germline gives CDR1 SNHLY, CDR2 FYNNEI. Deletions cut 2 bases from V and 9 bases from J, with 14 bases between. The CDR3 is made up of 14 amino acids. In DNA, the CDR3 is TGTGCCAGCAGTGAACACGGGGGGACGGGGCCCCAGCATTTT. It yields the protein CASSEHGGTGPQHF.

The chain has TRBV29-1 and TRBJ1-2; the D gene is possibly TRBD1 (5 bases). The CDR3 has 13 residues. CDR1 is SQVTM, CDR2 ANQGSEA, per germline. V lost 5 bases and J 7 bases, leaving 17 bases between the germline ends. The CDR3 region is CSVPRQGVVGYTF. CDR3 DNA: TGCAGCGTTCCGCGTCAGGGCGTGGTTGGCTACACCTTC.

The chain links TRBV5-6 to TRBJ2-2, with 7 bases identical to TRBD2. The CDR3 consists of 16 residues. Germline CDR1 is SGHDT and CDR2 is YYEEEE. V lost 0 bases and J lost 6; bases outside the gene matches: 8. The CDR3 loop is CASSLGGGDGAGELFF. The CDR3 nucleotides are TGTGCCAGCAGCTTGGGGGGGGGAGACGGAGCCGGGGAGCTGTTTTTT. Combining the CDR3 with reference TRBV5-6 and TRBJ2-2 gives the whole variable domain DAGVTQSPTHLIKTRGQQVTLRCSPKSGHDTVSWYQQALGQGPQFIFQYYEEEERQRGNFPDRFSGHQFPNYSSELNVNALLLGDSALYLCASSLGGGDGAGELFFGEGSRLTVL.

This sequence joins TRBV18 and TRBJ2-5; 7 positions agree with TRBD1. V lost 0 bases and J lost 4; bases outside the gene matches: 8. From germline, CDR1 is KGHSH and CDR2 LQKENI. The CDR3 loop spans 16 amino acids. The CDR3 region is CASSPPAQGVGETQYF. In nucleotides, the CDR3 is TGTGCCAGCTCACCACCGGCGCAGGGGGTGGGAGAGACCCAGTACTTC.

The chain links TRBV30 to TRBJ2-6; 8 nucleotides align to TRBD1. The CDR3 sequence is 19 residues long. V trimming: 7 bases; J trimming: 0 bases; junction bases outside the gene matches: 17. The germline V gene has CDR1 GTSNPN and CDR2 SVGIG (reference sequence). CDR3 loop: CAFLPYRGSLVSGANVLTF. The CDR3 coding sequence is TGTGCCTTTCTACCCTACAGGGGGTCCCTCGTCTCTGGGGCCAACGTCCTGACTTTC.

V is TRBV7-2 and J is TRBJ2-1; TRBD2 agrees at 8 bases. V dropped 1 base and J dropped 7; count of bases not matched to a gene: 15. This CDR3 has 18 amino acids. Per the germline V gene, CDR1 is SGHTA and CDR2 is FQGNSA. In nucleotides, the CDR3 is TGTGCCAGCAGCTTAGTTGCTGGGGGGTTAGCGGGACATAATGAGCAGTTCTTC. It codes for CASSLVAGGLAGHNEQFF.

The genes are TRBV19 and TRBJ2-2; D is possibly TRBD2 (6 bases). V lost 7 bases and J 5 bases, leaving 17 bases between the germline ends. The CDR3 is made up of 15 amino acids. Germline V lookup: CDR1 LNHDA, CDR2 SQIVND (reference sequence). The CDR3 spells CASIVGSGRTGELFF. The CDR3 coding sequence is TGTGCCAGTATTGTTGGTAGCGGTAGGACCGGGGAGCTGTTTTTT. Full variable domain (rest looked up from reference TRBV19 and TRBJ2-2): DGGITQSPKYLFRKEGQNVTLSCEQNLNHDAMYWYRQDPGQGLRLIYYSQIVNDFQKGDIAEGYSVSREKKESFPLTVTSAQKNPTAFYLCASIVGSGRTGELFFGEGSRLTVL.

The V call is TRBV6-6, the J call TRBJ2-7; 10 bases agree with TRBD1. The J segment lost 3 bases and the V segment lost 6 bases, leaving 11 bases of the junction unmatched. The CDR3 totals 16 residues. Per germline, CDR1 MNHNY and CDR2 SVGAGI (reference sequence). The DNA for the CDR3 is TGTGCCAGCAGCATAAACCGGGACAGGGGATACTACGAGCAGTACTTC. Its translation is CASSINRDRGYYEQYF.

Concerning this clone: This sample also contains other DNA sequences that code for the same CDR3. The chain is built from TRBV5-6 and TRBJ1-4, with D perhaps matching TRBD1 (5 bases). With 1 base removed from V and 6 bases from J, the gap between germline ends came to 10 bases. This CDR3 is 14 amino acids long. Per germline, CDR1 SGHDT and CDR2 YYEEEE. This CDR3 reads CASSLQGVDEKLFF. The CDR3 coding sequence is TGTGCCAGCAGCTTGCAAGGGGTTGATGAAAAACTGTTTTTT.

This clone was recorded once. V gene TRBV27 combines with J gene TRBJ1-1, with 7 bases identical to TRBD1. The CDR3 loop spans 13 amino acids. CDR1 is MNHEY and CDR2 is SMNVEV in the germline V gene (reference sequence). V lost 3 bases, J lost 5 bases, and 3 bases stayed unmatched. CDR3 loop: CASSFPGGTEAFF. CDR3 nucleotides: TGTGCCAGCAGTTTCCCAGGGGGTACTGAAGCTTTCTTT.

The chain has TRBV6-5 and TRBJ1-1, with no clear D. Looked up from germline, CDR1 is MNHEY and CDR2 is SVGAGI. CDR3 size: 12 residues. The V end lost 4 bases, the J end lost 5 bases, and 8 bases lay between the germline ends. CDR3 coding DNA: TGTGCCAGCAGTTTCGAGGGAACTGAAGCTTTCTTT. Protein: CASSFEGTEAFF.

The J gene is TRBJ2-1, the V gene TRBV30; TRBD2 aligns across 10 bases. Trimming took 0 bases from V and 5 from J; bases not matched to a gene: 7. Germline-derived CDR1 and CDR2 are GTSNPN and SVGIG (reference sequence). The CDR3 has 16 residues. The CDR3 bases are TGTGCCTGGAGTGTAGGACTAGCGGATCCCCACAATGAGCAGTTCTTC. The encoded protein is CAWSVGLADPHNEQFF.

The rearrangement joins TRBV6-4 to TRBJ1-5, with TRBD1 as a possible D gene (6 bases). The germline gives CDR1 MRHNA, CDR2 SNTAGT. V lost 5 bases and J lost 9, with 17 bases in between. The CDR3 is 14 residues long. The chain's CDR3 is CASSPDTTRGPQHF. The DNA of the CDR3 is TGTGCCAGCAGTCCGGACACTACCAGGGGGCCCCAGCATTTT.

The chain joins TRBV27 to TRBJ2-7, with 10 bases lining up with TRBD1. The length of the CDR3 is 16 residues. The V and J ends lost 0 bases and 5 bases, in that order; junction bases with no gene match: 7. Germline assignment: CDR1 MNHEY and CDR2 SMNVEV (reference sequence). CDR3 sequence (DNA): TGTGCCAGCAGTTTATCGCTGGGACAGGGGTTACACGAGCAGTACTTC. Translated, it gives CASSLSLGQGLHEQYF.

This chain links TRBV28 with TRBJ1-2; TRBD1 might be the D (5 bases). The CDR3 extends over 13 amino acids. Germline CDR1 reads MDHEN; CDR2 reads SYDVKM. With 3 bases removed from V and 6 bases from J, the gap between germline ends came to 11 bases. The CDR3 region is CASSFAGGDGYTF. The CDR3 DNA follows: TGTGCCAGCAGTTTCGCCGGAGGGGATGGCTACACCTTC.

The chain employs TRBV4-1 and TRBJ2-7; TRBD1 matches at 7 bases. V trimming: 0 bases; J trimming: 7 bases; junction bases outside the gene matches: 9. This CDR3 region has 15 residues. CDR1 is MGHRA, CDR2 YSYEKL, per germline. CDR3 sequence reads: CASSQEGTASFEQYF. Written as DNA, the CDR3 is TGCGCCAGCAGCCAAGAGGGGACAGCGTCCTTTGAGCAGTACTTC.

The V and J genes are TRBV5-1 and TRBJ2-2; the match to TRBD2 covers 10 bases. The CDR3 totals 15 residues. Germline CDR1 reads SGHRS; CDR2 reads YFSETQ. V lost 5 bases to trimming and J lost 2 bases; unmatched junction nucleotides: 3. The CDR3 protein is CASRLAGENTGELFF. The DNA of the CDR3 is TGCGCCAGCAGGCTAGCGGGAGAAAACACCGGGGAGCTGTTTTTT.

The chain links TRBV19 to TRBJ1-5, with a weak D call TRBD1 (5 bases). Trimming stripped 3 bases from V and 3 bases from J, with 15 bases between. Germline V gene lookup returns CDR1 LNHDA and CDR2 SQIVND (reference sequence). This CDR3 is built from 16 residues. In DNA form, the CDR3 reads TGTGCCAGTAGTATTTGGGGACGGAGGGACAATCAGCCCCAGCATTTT. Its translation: CASSIWGRRDNQPQHF. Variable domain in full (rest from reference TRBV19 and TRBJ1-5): DGGITQSPKYLFRKEGQNVTLSCEQNLNHDAMYWYRQDPGQGLRLIYYSQIVNDFQKGDIAEGYSVSREKKESFPLTVTSAQKNPTAFYLCASSIWGRRDNQPQHFGDGTRLSIL.

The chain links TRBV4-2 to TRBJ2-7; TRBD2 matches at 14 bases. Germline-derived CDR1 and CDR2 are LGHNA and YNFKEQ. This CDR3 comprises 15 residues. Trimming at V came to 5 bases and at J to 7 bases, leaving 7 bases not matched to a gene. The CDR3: CASSSGTSGSDEQYF. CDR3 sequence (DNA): TGTGCCAGCAGCTCCGGGACTAGCGGGAGTGATGAGCAGTACTTC.

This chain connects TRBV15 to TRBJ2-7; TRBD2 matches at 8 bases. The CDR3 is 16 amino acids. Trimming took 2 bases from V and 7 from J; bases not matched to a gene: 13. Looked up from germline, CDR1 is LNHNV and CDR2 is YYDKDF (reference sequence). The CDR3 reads CATSRPKGLASGEQYF. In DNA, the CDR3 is TGTGCCACCAGCAGACCTAAAGGACTAGCATCGGGGGAGCAGTACTTC.

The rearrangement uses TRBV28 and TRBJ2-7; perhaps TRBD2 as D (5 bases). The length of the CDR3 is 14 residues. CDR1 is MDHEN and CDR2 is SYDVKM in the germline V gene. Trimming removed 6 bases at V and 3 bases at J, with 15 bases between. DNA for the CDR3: TGTGCCAGCAGCCAAGGGAGTAAACACTACGAGCAGTACTTC. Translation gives CASSQGSKHYEQYF.

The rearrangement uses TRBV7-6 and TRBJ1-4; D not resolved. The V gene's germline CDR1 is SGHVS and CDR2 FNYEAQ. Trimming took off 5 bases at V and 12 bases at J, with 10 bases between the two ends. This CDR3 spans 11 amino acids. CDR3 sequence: CASSGSGELFF. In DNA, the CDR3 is TGTGCCAGCAGCGGGAGCGGGGAACTGTTTTTT.

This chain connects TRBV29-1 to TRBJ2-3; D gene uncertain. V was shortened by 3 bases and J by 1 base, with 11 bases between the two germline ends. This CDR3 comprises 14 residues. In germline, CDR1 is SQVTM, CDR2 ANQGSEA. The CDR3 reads CSVDSPQGTDTQYF. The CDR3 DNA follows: TGCAGCGTTGACAGCCCGCAGGGCACAGATACGCAGTATTTT.

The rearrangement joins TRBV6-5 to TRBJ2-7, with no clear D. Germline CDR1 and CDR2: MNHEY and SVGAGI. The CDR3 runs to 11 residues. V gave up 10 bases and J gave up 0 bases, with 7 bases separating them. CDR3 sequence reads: CATSSSYEQYF. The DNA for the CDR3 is TGTGCCACCTCCAGCTCCTACGAGCAGTACTTC.

The CDR3 sequence: CASSAWTSASYEQYF. For the CDR3, the DNA is TGTGCCAGCAGCGCGTGGACTAGCGCCAGCTACGAGCAGTACTTC. V gene TRBV5-6 combines with J gene TRBJ2-7; TRBD2 agrees at 9 bases. J lost 3 bases, V lost 4 bases, and 8 bases had no gene match. Germline values: CDR1 SGHDT, CDR2 YYEEEE. The CDR3 is 15 amino acids.

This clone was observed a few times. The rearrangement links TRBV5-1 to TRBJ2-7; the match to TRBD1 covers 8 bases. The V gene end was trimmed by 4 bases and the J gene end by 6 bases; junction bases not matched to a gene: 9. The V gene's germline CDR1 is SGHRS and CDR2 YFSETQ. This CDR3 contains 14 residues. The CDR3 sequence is CASSPGQGHSEQYF. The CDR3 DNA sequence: TGCGCCAGCAGCCCAGGACAGGGCCATAGCGAGCAGTACTTC. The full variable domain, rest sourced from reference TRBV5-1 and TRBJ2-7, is KAGVTQTPRYLIKTRGQQVTLSCSPISGHRSVSWYQQTPGQGLQFLFEYFSETQRNKGNFPGRFSGRQFSNSRSEMNVSTLELGDSALYLCASSPGQGHSEQYFGPGTRLTVT.

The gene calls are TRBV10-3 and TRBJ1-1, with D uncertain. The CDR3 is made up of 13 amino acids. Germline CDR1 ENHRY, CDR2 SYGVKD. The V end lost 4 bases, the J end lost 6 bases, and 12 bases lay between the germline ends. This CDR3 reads CAISGKSGAEAFF. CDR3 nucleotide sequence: TGTGCCATCAGTGGGAAGTCGGGAGCTGAAGCTTTCTTT.